This T cell receptor (beta chain) came from a study of neoadjuvant anti-PD-1 for oral cavity cancer (dated by TCRdb to 2020 to 2022). Turning to the overall study: Three to four biweekly doses of nivolumab at 3 mg/kg were mostly administered to patients before curative-intent surgical resection. Patients without progression received a fourth nivolumab dose around day 43 and underwent definitive surgical resection on days 50-56. Under RECIST 1.1, a patient counted as a responder if showing complete response, partial response or stable disease, and as a non-responder if showing progression. The parent correlative cohort had around 11 patients and a response rate of approximately 33%.

This specimen's time point label, per the study, means: before neoadjuvant nivolumab. Patients were newly diagnosed with stage II-IVA oral cavity squamous cell carcinoma and had received no prior systemic or radiation treatment. The cohort was made up of patients with locally advanced, HPV-negative oral cavity squamous cell carcinoma. No culture maintenance or expansion was done, as the peripheral blood mononuclear cells went straight to analysis. The samples were obtained from a longitudinal correlative study of a single-arm phase II trial testing neoadjuvant nivolumab in oral cavity squamous cell carcinoma. Genomic DNA-based TCRbeta sequencing was performed on subject-matched pre- and post-treatment PBMCs and tumors from three responders and three non-responders. Peripheral blood mononuclear cells were collected once before nivolumab treatment and again after treatment, at the time of surgery. The Maxwell RSC DNA from Cells kit was used to isolate genomic DNA from PBMCs.

For deep sequencing of PBMC libraries, mostly roughly 450 ng of input genomic DNA was used, and six replicates were run per sample. The immunoSEQ hsTCRbeta kit was used to prepare TCRbeta libraries, following the manufacturer's instructions. The finished libraries were brought together in one pool at approximately 3 nM, which was then read using an Illumina NovaSeq 6000 S4 flow cell. The paper's data handling went like this. The immunoSEQ Analyzer handled quality control and preprocessing of the raw data. The analysis was restricted to productive rearrangements, with each unique CDR3 amino acid sequence defining a clonotype. Repertoire clonality was estimated as the Gini-Simpson index, which was calculated using the R package tcR. Student's t test was used to compare Gini indices, while Pearson correlation assessed associations with tumor size change. The immuneACCESS repertoire file appears here via TCRdb, limited to in-frame rearrangements. These files lack a portion of the clones; in checked studies, under half of the deficit traces to unresolved V genes, and the cause of the others is not known. Clonal size and the V and J genes are those of that table, whereas D and trimming came from the DNA. The sample table records more than 10,000 clones; 50% to 80% of these occur just once. The ten biggest clones cover 2% to 3% of the sample.

Summary of the overall study and its limitations: Higher pretreatment blood Treg/Th17 ratios correlated with higher pretreatment blood TCRbeta clonality and lower post-treatment tumor TCRbeta clonality. Within PBMCs, T cell clonality (Gini index) was significantly higher in non-responders than responders after neoadjuvant nivolumab. Only three patients per response group were included in the TCR analyses, and larger cohorts for validation were called for by the authors.

A few counts support this clone. Its antigen target is currently unknown. No per-base quality is available; no much larger clone lies one base away. CDR1 MDHEN and CDR2 SYDVKM are derived from the germline V gene. The junction shows trimming of 7 bases on V and 11 bases on J, plus 12 bases between the germline ends. Including cysteine and phenylalanine, the CDR3 has 12 amino acids. Solely the CDR3 DNA is kept, with 36 bases framed from the first base. The sequence was collected from a person between 35 and 79 years old with oral cavity squamous cell carcinoma. Sequenced material: PBMCs, taken before nivolumab (anti-PD-1) treatment. The V and J genes are TRBV28 and TRBJ1-6; no D gene can be assigned with confidence. The nucleotides read TGTGCCAGCAACCTACTTCGGGCACCCCTCCACTTT. This sequence encodes CASNLLRAPLHF.